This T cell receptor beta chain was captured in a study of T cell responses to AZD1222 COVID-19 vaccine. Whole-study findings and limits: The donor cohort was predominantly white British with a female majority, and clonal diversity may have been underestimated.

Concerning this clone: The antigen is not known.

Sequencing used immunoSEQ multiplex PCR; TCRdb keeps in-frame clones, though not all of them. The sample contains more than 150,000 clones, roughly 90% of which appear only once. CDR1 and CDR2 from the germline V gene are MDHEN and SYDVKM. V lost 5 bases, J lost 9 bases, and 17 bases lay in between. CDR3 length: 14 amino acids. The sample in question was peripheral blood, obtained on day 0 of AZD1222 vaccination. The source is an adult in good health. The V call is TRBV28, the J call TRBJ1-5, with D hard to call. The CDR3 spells CASSEGGEIRPQHF. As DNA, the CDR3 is TGTGCCAGCAGTGAGGGCGGGGAGATCCGGCCCCAGCATTTT.